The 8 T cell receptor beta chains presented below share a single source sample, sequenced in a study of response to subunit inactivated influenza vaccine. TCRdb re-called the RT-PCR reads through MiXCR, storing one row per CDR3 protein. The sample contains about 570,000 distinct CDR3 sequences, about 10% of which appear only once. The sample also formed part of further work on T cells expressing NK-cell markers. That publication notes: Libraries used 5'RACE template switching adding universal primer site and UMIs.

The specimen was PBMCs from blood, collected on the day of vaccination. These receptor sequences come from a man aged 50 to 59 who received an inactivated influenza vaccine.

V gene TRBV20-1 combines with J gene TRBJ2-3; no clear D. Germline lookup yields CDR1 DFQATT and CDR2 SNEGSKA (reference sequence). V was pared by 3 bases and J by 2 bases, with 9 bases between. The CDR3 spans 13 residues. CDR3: CSASKLTTDTQYF. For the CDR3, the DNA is TGCAGTGCTAGTAAATTAACCACAGATACGCAGTATTTT.

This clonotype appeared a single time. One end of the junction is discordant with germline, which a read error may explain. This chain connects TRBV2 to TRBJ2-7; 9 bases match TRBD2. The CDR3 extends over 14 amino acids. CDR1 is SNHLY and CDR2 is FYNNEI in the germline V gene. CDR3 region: CGSRGREGAYEQYF. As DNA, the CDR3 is TGCGGGTCCCGAGGGCGGGAGGGGGCCTACGAGCAGTACTTC.

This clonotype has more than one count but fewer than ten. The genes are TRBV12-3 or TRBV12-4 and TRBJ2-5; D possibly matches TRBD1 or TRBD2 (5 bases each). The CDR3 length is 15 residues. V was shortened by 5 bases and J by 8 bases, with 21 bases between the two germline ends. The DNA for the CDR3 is TGTGCCAGCAGTGGGACCGGGCCATTGCGATATACCCAGTACTTC. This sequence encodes CASSGTGPLRYTQYF.

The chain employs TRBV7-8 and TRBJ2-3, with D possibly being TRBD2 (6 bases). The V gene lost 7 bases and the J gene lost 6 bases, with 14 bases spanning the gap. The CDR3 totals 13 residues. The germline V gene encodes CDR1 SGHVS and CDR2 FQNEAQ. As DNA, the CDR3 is TGTGCCAGCAACCTGGGGGGTGGGGATACGCAGTATTTT. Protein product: CASNLGGGDTQYF.

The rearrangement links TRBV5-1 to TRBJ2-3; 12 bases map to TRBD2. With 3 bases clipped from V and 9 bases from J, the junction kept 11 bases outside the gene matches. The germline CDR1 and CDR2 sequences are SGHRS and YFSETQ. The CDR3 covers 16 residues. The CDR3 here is CASSSTSGRQAPTQYF. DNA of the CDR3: TGCGCCAGCAGCTCAACTAGCGGGAGGCAAGCCCCCACGCAGTATTTT.

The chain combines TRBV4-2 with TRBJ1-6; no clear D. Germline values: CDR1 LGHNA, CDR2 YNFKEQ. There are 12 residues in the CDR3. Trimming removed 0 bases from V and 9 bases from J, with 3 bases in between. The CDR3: CASSQDVSPLHF. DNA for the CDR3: TGTGCCAGCAGCCAAGATGTTTCACCCCTCCACTTT.

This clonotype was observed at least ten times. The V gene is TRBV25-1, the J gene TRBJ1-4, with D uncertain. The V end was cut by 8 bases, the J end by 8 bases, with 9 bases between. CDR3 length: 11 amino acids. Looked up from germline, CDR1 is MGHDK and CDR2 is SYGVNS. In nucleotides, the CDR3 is TGTGCCAGCCGGTTGGGGGAAAAACTGTTTTTT. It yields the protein CASRLGEKLFF.

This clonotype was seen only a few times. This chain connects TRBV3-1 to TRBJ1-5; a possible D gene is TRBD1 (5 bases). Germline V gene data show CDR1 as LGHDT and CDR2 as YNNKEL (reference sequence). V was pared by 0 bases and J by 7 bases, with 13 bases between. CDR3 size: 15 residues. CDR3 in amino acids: CASSQEWGSRQPQHF. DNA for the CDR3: TGTGCCAGCAGCCAAGAATGGGGGTCCCGGCAGCCCCAGCATTTT.